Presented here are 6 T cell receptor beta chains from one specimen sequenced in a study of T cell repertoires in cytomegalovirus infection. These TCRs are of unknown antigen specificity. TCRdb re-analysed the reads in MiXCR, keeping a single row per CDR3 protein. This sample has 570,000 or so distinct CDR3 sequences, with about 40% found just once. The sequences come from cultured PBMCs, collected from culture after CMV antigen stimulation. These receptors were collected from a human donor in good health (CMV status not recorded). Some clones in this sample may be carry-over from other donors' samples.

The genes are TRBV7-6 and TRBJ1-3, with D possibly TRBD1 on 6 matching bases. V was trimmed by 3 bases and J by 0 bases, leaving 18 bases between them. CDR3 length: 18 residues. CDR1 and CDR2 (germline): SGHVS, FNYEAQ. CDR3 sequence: CASSFLPLQGRSGNTIYF. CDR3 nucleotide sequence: TGTGCCAGCAGCTTTCTACCTTTACAGGGCCGCTCTGGAAACACCATATATTTT.

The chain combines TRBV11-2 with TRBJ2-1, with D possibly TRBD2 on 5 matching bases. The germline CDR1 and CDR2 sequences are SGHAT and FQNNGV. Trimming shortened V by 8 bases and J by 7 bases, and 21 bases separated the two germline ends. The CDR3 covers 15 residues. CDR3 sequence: CASAAPSWYVNEQFF. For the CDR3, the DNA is TGTGCCAGCGCGGCCCCTAGCTGGTATGTGAATGAGCAGTTCTTC.

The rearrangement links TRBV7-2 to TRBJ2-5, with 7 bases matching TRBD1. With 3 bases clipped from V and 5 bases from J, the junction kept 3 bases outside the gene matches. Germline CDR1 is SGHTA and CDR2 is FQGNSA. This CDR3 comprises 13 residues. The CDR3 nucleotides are TGTGCCAGCAGCTTCGACAGGGCGGAGACCCAGTACTTC. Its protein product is CASSFDRAETQYF.

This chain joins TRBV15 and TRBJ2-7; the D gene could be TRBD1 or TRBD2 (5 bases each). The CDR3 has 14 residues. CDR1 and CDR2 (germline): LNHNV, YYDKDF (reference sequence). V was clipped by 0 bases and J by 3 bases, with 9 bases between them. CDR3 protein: CATSRDRGNYEQYF. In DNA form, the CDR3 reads TGTGCCACCAGCAGAGATCGGGGCAACTACGAGCAGTACTTC.

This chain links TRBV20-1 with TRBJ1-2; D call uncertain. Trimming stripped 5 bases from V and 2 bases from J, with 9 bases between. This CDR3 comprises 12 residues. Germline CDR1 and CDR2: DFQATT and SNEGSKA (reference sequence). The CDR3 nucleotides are TGCAGTGCTCGAAGTCGGAACTATGGCTACACCTTC. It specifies CSARSRNYGYTF.

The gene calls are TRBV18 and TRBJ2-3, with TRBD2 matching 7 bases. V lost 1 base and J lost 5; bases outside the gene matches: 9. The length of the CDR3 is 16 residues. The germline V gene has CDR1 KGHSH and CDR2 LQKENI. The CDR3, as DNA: TGTGCCAGCTCACCACGGGCGGGAGAGATCCAAGATACGCAGTATTTT. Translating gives CASSPRAGEIQDTQYF.